This note documents a single T cell receptor beta chain sequence. This clone came up a few times. The clone's antigen remains unknown. No quality values exist for individual bases; no much larger clone is one base distant. Counted from cysteine to phenylalanine, this CDR3 has 13 amino acids. Of the read, only the CDR3 DNA is kept; its 39 bases are in frame from base 1. Via the germline V gene, CDR1 is SQVTM and CDR2 ANQGSEA. V and J are truncated by 4 bases and 0 bases respectively, leaving an intervening sequence of 10 bases. Libraries were prepared through the immunoSEQ multiplex PCR assay. For TCR sequencing, RNA was extracted from every sample and reverse transcribed into cDNA to serve as template. SuperScript III was used to make first-strand cDNA, primed with a 2:1 mix of oligo-dT and random hexamers. A synthetic immune receptor repertoire was used to assess amplification bias, and residual bias was removed computationally. The study's processing was this. Raw reads were preprocessed to remove errors, and CDR3 was defined by IMGT conventions from the conserved cysteine to phenylalanine. Clonality was calculated as 1 minus Shannon entropy normalized by log2 of the number of productive unique TCRs. CD4 or CD8 identity of scalp clones was inferred by cross-referencing scalp TCRbeta sequences with sorted blood CD4 and CD8 repertoires. TCRdb's version of the immuneACCESS table is confined to in-frame rearrangements and falls short of the full clone set. An unresolved V gene accounts for under half of the shortfall where checked; the remainder is of unknown origin. V and J calls and clone size are those listed in that table; D and trimming were worked out from the DNA. In this sample the table shows around 250,000 clones, less than 80% of which occur a single time. Clones ranked in the top ten supply more than 0.95% of the sample.

The source of the sample is a study of CD8+ T cells in alopecia areata (dated by TCRdb to the late 2010s). Regarding the complete study: The treated patients, all with moderate-to-severe alopecia areata, were enrolled in an open-label pilot trial of oral tofacitinib given at 5 to 10 mg twice daily. Patients stayed on tofacitinib for 6 to 18 months and then had 6 months of follow-up off drug so that delayed response and recurrence could be assessed. The study used high-throughput TCRbeta sequencing to examine T cell clonal expansion in alopecia areata, in both the C3H/HeJ mouse model and human patients. In humans, TCRbeta sequencing was performed on scalp tissue and on sorted CD4+ and CD8+ peripheral blood T cells from healthy controls and from patients with patchy or totalis/universalis alopecia areata. Patients on tofacitinib were biopsied at baseline and after 4 and 24 weeks of treatment, and several of the patients also had a later scalp biopsy. Scalp clonality was compared across normal scalp (n=4), patchy alopecia areata scalp (n=8), and alopecia totalis/universalis scalp (n=8). RNA came from the PAXgene miRNA kit for fixed scalp, the miRNeasy kit for PBMCs, and the RNeasy kit for mouse skin. TCRbeta CDR3 regions were amplified by immunoSEQ multiplex PCR with 35 Vbeta forward and 13 Jbeta reverse primers.

Overall study outcomes, separate from this receptor: Compared with mice, TCR sequences shared between patients were less clear, possibly partly because of HLA diversity across the patient population. Unlike mouse skin, which is dominated by gammadelta T cells, normal human skin has resident alphabeta T cells that are also sequenced, and this complicates analysis of the scalp TCR repertoire. Higher clonality and more expanded CD8+ clones were observed in lesional scalp than in normal scalp, particularly in alopecia totalis/universalis, a finding suggestive of antigenic drive.

The time point label here, explained by the study, means: baseline before oral tofacitinib. From alopecia areata patients, peripheral blood was collected along with lesional scalp punch biopsies. After PBMCs were isolated by density centrifugation and stained for CD3, CD4 and CD8, a FACSAria was used to sort CD4+ and CD8+ T cells. The chain couples TRBV29-1 to TRBJ2-7, with no reliable assignment of the D segment. The sample consisted of CD4+ T cells sorted from blood, taken at week 0. This sequence was found in a human donor with alopecia areata. The nucleotide sequence is TGCAGCGTTGCAATATCTGCCTCCTACGAGCAGTACTTC. It translates as CSVAISASYEQYF.